These 21 T cell receptor beta chains came from one sample sequenced in a study of blood T cell repertoires in COVID-19. Generated by immunoSEQ multiplex PCR, the TCRdb table keeps only in-frame clones and is missing some. The sample includes 150,000 to 200,000 clones, 65% to 80% of them seen just once. The sample comprised PBMCs or T cells enriched from blood (not recorded which). These receptor sequences come from a woman in her forties or fifties with acute COVID-19.

V is TRBV7-2 and J is TRBJ1-2; 9 bases are shared with TRBD1. V shed 2 bases and J 9 bases; nucleotides not matched to a gene: 13. Looked up from germline, CDR1 is SGHTA and CDR2 is FQGNSA. CDR3 size: 16 residues. CDR3 in amino acids: CASSLNPGQGYTSYTF. In DNA, the CDR3 is TGTGCCAGCAGCTTAAATCCGGGACAGGGTTATACTAGCTACACCTTC.

V is TRBV28 and J is TRBJ2-5; D is perhaps TRBD1 (6 bases). Germline CDR1 is MDHEN and CDR2 is SYDVKM. This CDR3 contains 12 residues. V was trimmed by 8 bases and J by 1 base, leaving 8 bases between them. CDR3 sequence: CASGQIQETQYF. As DNA, the CDR3 is TGTGCCAGCGGACAGATCCAAGAGACCCAGTACTTC.

The CDR3 DNA reads as TGTGCCAGCACCCTAAGACAGGGCCCCTACAATGAGCAGTTCTTC. Its translation: CASTLRQGPYNEQFF. The chain joins TRBV6-5 to TRBJ2-1; 7 bases align to TRBD1. The length of the CDR3 is 15 residues. The germline V gene encodes CDR1 MNHEY and CDR2 SVGAGI. Trimming cost V 7 bases and J 2 bases; bases outside gene matches: 8.

The chain is built from TRBV6-5 and TRBJ2-7; the match to TRBD2 covers 14 bases. J was trimmed by 2 bases and V by 1 base; bases with no gene match: 1. CDR3 size: 16 residues. Germline CDR1 reads MNHEY; CDR2 reads SVGAGI. The CDR3 region has the DNA TGTGCCAGCAGTTACTTGGGACTAGCGGGGGCCTACGAGCAGTACGTC. Translation: CASSYLGLAGAYEQYV.

This chain uses TRBV10-3 with TRBJ2-1, with 12 bases identical to TRBD1. Germline CDR1 ENHRY, CDR2 SYGVKD. This CDR3 spans 15 amino acids. Trimming at V came to 4 bases and at J to 7 bases, leaving 5 bases not matched to a gene. The CDR3, as DNA: TGTGCCATCAGTGCCGGGACAGGGGGCAAGAATGAGCAGTTCTTC. The encoded protein is CAISAGTGGKNEQFF.

This clone has only one observation. V is TRBV19 and J is TRBJ1-2; TRBD1 is a possible D gene (5 bases). V lost 6 bases to trimming and J lost 3 bases, with 11 bases between them. Germline CDR1 is LNHDA and CDR2 is SQIVND (reference sequence). This CDR3 is 13 amino acids long. The CDR3 DNA sequence: TGTGCCAGTAGGCACAGGAACTACTATGGCTACACCTTC. Protein sequence: CASRHRNYYGYTF.

CDR3 DNA sequence: TGTGCCAGCAGGCCCCAGGGGGGCTACAATCAGCCCCAGCATTTT. Translated, it gives CASRPQGGYNQPQHF. The gene calls are TRBV7-2 and TRBJ1-5; 7 bases agree with TRBD1. The CDR3 runs 15 residues. In germline, CDR1 is SGHTA, CDR2 FQGNSA. Germline trimming cut 6 bases from V and 3 bases from J; bases unmatched to any gene: 8.

V gene TRBV7-9 combines with J gene TRBJ2-5; D might be TRBD2 (6 bases). Germline lookup yields CDR1 SEHNR and CDR2 FQNEAQ (reference sequence). The ends were cut back, 3 bases at V and 5 bases at J, with 13 bases in the middle. CDR3 size: 14 residues. The CDR3 DNA sequence: TGTGCCAGCAGCTTGGTAGGAGGGATGGAGACCCAGTACTTC. It specifies CASSLVGGMETQYF.

The chain combines TRBV29-1 with TRBJ1-2; D call uncertain. The CDR3 runs to 15 residues. The V gene's germline CDR1 is SQVTM and CDR2 ANQGSEA. V was trimmed by 4 bases and J by 7 bases, leaving 22 bases between them. CDR3 coding DNA: TGCAGCGTTGTACTAACGGGATCCTTGGGAGGTGGCTACACCTTC. Translating it yields CSVVLTGSLGGGYTF.

The chain uses TRBV2 and TRBJ1-4; 8 nucleotides align to TRBD1. Losses at the gene ends were 4 bases for V and 5 bases for J; bases not matched to a gene: 6. CDR3 length: 15 amino acids. In germline, CDR1 is SNHLY, CDR2 FYNNEI. The CDR3 loop reads CASSVVGTGNEKLFF. CDR3 coding DNA: TGTGCCAGCAGTGTAGTAGGGACAGGCAATGAAAAACTGTTTTTT.

The V and J genes are TRBV27 and TRBJ1-1, with D maybe TRBD1 (6 bases). Germline CDR1 is MNHEY and CDR2 is SMNVEV (reference sequence). This CDR3 has 15 amino acids. V was pared by 7 bases and J by 2 bases, with 17 bases between. The CDR3 here is CASTRRGGTNTEAFF. The CDR3 DNA follows: TGTGCCAGCACCCGGAGGGGGGGGACAAACACTGAAGCTTTCTTT.

The rearrangement links TRBV5-4 to TRBJ1-3, with D perhaps TRBD1 (6 bases). The germline V gene has CDR1 SGHNT and CDR2 YYREEE (reference sequence). Deletions cut 5 bases from V and 0 bases from J, with 12 bases between. The CDR3 totals 15 residues. The chain's CDR3 is CASSQDRSSGNTIYF. As DNA, the CDR3 is TGTGCCAGCAGTCAGGACAGATCCTCTGGAAACACCATATATTTT.

This clone was counted between two and nine times. The chain links TRBV28 to TRBJ2-1, with 12 bases that match TRBD1. The junction had 1 base not matched to a gene; V was cut back by 5 bases and J by 8 bases. The CDR3 runs to 13 residues. In germline, CDR1 is MDHEN, CDR2 SYDVKM. CDR3 DNA: TGTGCCAGCAGTGGGACAGGGGGCCATGAGCAGTTCTTC. Its protein is CASSGTGGHEQFF.

Only a few counts were recorded for this clone. The chain employs TRBV7-9 and TRBJ1-2; 8 bases are shared with TRBD1. V was pared by 1 base and J by 3 bases, with 1 base of the junction left unmatched. The CDR3 has 14 amino acids. Germline CDR1 reads SEHNR; CDR2 reads FQNEAQ (reference sequence). The CDR3 here is CASSLEDRDYGYTF. For the CDR3, the DNA is TGTGCCAGCAGCTTAGAGGACAGGGACTATGGCTACACCTTC.

This clone has only a few counts. V gene TRBV11-3 combines with J gene TRBJ2-1, with D possibly matching TRBD2 (5 bases). The CDR3 is 14 residues long. Deletions cut 5 bases from V and 1 base from J, with 9 bases between. CDR1 SGHNT and CDR2 YENEEA come from the germline V gene. The chain's CDR3 is CASSEGRSYNEQFF. DNA for the CDR3: TGTGCCAGCAGCGAGGGTCGGTCCTACAATGAGCAGTTCTTC.

The chain recombines TRBV5-1 with TRBJ1-1; 8 bases are shared with TRBD1. J gave up 2 bases and V 1 base, and 4 bases lay outside the gene matches. The CDR3 runs to 15 residues. In germline, CDR1 is SGHRS, CDR2 YFSETQ. The DNA of the CDR3 is TGCGCCAGCAGCTTGTATGGACAGGGCAACACTGAAGCTTTCTTT. Residues: CASSLYGQGNTEAFF.

The chain is built from TRBV5-1 and TRBJ1-2, with 8 nucleotides matching TRBD1. The CDR3 has 14 amino acids. The trim removed 0 bases at V and 4 bases at J, leaving 2 bases unmatched. The V gene's germline CDR1 is SGHRS and CDR2 YFSETQ. CDR3 region: CASSLATGGYGYTF. The CDR3, as DNA: TGCGCCAGCAGCTTGGCCACAGGGGGCTATGGCTACACCTTC.

The J gene is TRBJ2-4, the V gene TRBV5-1; 8 positions agree with TRBD1. The CDR3 runs 13 residues. CDR1 is SGHRS and CDR2 is YFSETQ in the germline V gene. Trimming at V came to 6 bases and at J to 5 bases, leaving 4 bases not matched to a gene. CDR3 nucleotides: TGCGCCAGCATAGGGACAGGTGAAAACATTCAGTACTTC. Its translation is CASIGTGENIQYF.

The rearrangement uses TRBV5-1 and TRBJ2-5, with no clear D. The CDR3 consists of 13 residues. CDR1 and CDR2 from the germline V gene are SGHRS and YFSETQ. Trimming removed 4 bases at V and 4 bases at J, with 11 bases between. The CDR3 coding sequence is TGCGCCAGCAGCGTCCCCTCCTCAGAGACCCAGTACTTC. Translation gives CASSVPSSETQYF.

The rearrangement joins TRBV27 to TRBJ2-3, with D tentatively TRBD2 (6 bases). This CDR3 has 14 residues. The germline V and J ends were trimmed by 6 bases and 2 bases, with 12 bases remaining between them. Germline values: CDR1 MNHEY, CDR2 SMNVEV (reference sequence). CDR3 loop: CASRGLHSTDTQYF. CDR3 DNA: TGTGCCAGCAGGGGACTCCACTCCACAGATACGCAGTATTTT.

The chain has TRBV6-5 and TRBJ2-2; 8 bases are a match to TRBD1. J lost 1 base, V lost 5 bases, and 3 bases had no gene match. This CDR3 has 15 residues. The germline CDR1 and CDR2 sequences are MNHEY and SVGAGI. CDR3 residues: CASSPGTGNTGELFF. The CDR3 region has the DNA TGTGCCAGCAGTCCCGGGACAGGGAACACCGGGGAGCTGTTTTTT.